This record covers a single T cell receptor beta chain. This sample is drawn from a study of blood T cell repertoires in COVID-19. The protocol was immunoSEQ multiplex PCR, while the TCRdb copy is restricted to in-frame clones and leaves out a portion. The sample has approximately 400,000 clones, around 87% seen once. Specimen: PBMCs or T cells enriched from blood (not recorded which). This TCR came from a man younger than 40 who had recovered from COVID-19.

The CDR3 spells CASSLAASGGVASTDTQYF. In DNA, the CDR3 is TGTGCCAGCAGCTTAGCGGCTAGCGGGGGGGTAGCTAGCACAGATACGCAGTATTTT. The chain combines TRBV7-9 with TRBJ2-3, with 12 bases aligning to TRBD2. The CDR3 contains 19 residues. The V gene's germline CDR1 is SEHNR and CDR2 FQNEAQ (reference sequence). With 0 bases clipped from V and 0 bases from J, the junction kept 7 bases outside the gene matches.